One sample yielded the 2 T cell receptor beta chains listed below, sequenced in a study of blood T cells in healthy people across ages. A second about 7 to 11 cycle PCR used barcoded and J-beta primers. From the 5' RACE reads, TCRdb called clonotypes with MiXCR, one entry per CDR3 protein. The sample holds over 500,000 distinct CDR3 sequences, around 52% seen once. Specimen: blood. The receptors come from a woman older than 75 in good health.

This clonotype has only a few counts. The chain couples TRBV10-3 to TRBJ2-1; TRBD2 aligns across 13 bases. Germline V gives CDR1 ENHRY, CDR2 SYGVKD. Trimming took 3 bases from V and 6 from J; bases not matched to a gene: 8. This CDR3 is 17 amino acids long. The CDR3, as DNA: TGTGCCATCAGTGAACGGACTAGCGGGAGTACGCCCAATGAGCAGTTCTTC. It translates to CAISERTSGSTPNEQFF.

This clonotype was observed at least ten times. The gene calls are TRBV12-3 or TRBV12-4 and TRBJ2-7; D unclear. CDR3 length: 14 residues. Trimming pared 5 bases from V and 6 bases from J, leaving 17 bases between. The CDR3 loop reads CASSPRPELLEQYF. CDR3 DNA sequence: TGTGCCAGCAGTCCCCGTCCTGAGCTTCTCGAGCAGTACTTC.